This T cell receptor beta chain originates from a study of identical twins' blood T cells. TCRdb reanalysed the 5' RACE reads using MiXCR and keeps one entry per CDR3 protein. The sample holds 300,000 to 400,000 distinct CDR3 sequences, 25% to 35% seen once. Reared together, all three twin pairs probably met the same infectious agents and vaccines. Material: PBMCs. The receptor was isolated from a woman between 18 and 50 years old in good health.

CDR3 protein: CASSLGQGQFVETQYF. The CDR3 DNA follows: TGCGCCAGCAGCCTTGGACAGGGTCAGTTCGTGGAGACCCAGTACTTC. The V call is TRBV4-1, the J call TRBJ2-5; TRBD1 matches at 8 bases. This CDR3 region has 16 residues. The trim removed 4 bases at V and 5 bases at J, leaving 12 bases unmatched. Germline CDR1 and CDR2: MGHRA and YSYEKL.